The 16 T cell receptor beta chains in this list originate from one sample, sequenced in a study of OX40 agonist ivuxolimab in advanced cancers. The protocol used for the library was the immunoSEQ multiplex PCR assay. What TCRdb holds here is the immuneACCESS table cut down to in-frame rearrangements. Part of the clones is not present; checked against another copy, under half of the missing clones reflect an unresolved V gene, and the others are unexplained. This sample lists 52,000 or so clones; approximately 87% were detected once. The ten biggest clones cover approximately 3.1% of the sample. Sequenced here: CD4+ or CD8+ T cells sorted from blood, sampled in a trial of the OX40 agonist ivuxolimab. All receptors come from an adult with an advanced solid tumor such as melanoma, head and neck, liver or kidney cancer.

The chain couples TRBV2 to TRBJ2-3; 8 positions match TRBD2. Germline V gene data show CDR1 as SNHLY and CDR2 as FYNNEI. CDR3 length: 15 amino acids. V was clipped by 3 bases and J by 4 bases; unmatched bases: 6. DNA of the CDR3: TGTGCCAGCAGTGACGGACTAGCAGGGGCAGATACGCAGTATTTT. It specifies CASSDGLAGADTQYF.

V and J are TRBV19 and TRBJ1-6, with TRBD1 identical over 8 bases. J lost 5 bases, V lost 5 bases, and 11 bases had no gene match. CDR3 size: 17 residues. CDR1 and CDR2 from the germline V gene are LNHDA and SQIVND (reference sequence). CDR3 DNA: TGTGCCAGTAGTTTCCGGACAGGGACTTCCCATAATTCACCCCTCCACTTT. Its translation: CASSFRTGTSHNSPLHF. The whole variable domain, remainder taken from reference TRBV19 and TRBJ1-6, is DGGITQSPKYLFRKEGQNVTLSCEQNLNHDAMYWYRQDPGQGLRLIYYSQIVNDFQKGDIAEGYSVSREKKESFPLTVTSAQKNPTAFYLCASSFRTGTSHNSPLHFGNGTRLTVT.

V gene TRBV19 combines with J gene TRBJ1-6; tentatively, D is TRBD1 (5 bases). The CDR3 is made up of 14 amino acids. Germline V gene sequence: CDR1 LNHDA, CDR2 SQIVND (reference sequence). Trimming shortened V by 3 bases and J by 9 bases, and 12 bases separated the two germline ends. The CDR3 loop reads CASSMGGAGSPLHF. CDR3 sequence (DNA): TGTGCCAGTAGTATGGGGGGAGCAGGTTCACCCCTCCACTTT. Combining the CDR3 with reference TRBV19 and TRBJ1-6 gives the whole variable domain DGGITQSPKYLFRKEGQNVTLSCEQNLNHDAMYWYRQDPGQGLRLIYYSQIVNDFQKGDIAEGYSVSREKKESFPLTVTSAQKNPTAFYLCASSMGGAGSPLHFGNGTRLTVT.

This clone is deemed medium-sized. CDR3 DNA: TGTGCCAGTAGTATGGCACGGGGCGGGGAGAGCAATCAGCCCCAGCATTTT. This encodes CASSMARGGESNQPQHF. V usage is TRBV19 and J usage is TRBJ1-5, with D tentatively TRBD1 (5 bases). V was trimmed by 3 bases and J by 1 base, leaving 16 bases between them. CDR3 length equals 17 residues. The germline CDR1 and CDR2 sequences are LNHDA and SQIVND (reference sequence).

This clone appeared once. V is TRBV5-6 and J is TRBJ1-6; 9 bases are shared with TRBD1. V shed 6 bases and J 10 bases; nucleotides not matched to a gene: 11. This CDR3 comprises 15 residues. CDR1 SGHDT and CDR2 YYEEEE come from the germline V gene. The CDR3 is CASTGPGQGISPLHF. The CDR3 DNA reads TGTGCCAGCACCGGCCCGGGACAGGGCATCTCACCCCTCCACTTT. The full variable domain, in which reference TRBV5-6 and TRBJ1-6 provide the parts outside the CDR3, is DAGVTQSPTHLIKTRGQQVTLRCSPKSGHDTVSWYQQALGQGPQFIFQYYEEEERQRGNFPDRFSGHQFPNYSSELNVNALLLGDSALYLCASTGPGQGISPLHFGNGTRLTVT.

The genes are TRBV9 and TRBJ2-4; TRBD1 matches 7 bases. The J segment lost 1 base and the V segment lost 0 bases, leaving 4 bases of the junction unmatched. CDR1 SGDLS and CDR2 YYNGEE come from the germline V gene. The CDR3 runs 16 residues. CDR3 DNA: TGTGCCAGCAGCGTAGAGGCCAGGGGGGCCAAAAACATTCAGTACTTC. Translated, it gives CASSVEARGAKNIQYF.

The V gene is TRBV6-5, the J gene TRBJ1-1; 9 positions agree with TRBD1. With V trimmed by 6 bases and J by 4 bases, 9 bases remained unmatched. The germline CDR1 and CDR2 sequences are MNHEY and SVGAGI. The CDR3 is 15 residues long. CDR3 region: CASSVTGGDTTEAFF. The CDR3 nucleotides are TGTGCCAGCAGCGTAACAGGGGGCGATACCACTGAAGCTTTCTTT.

By frequency in the sample, this clone is medium-sized. V gene TRBV5-1 combines with J gene TRBJ1-1; D is perhaps TRBD1 (5 bases). This CDR3 region has 14 residues. CDR1 and CDR2 (germline): SGHRS, YFSETQ. The V end lost 1 base, the J end lost 7 bases, and 14 bases lay between the germline ends. For the CDR3, the DNA is TGCGCCAGCAGCTTGACGGGGACGGGTAATGAAGCTTTCTTT. It is translated as CASSLTGTGNEAFF.

The chain has TRBV9 and TRBJ1-4; D is uncertain. Deletions cut 4 bases from V and 8 bases from J, with 9 bases between. This CDR3 is built from 12 residues. Per the germline V gene, CDR1 is SGDLS and CDR2 is YYNGEE. The CDR3 sequence: CASSPLGEKLFF. CDR3 nucleotide sequence: TGTGCCAGCAGCCCTCTTGGGGAAAAACTGTTTTTT.

The chain employs TRBV7-6 and TRBJ1-3, with 7 bases matching TRBD1. The CDR3 has 15 residues. V was clipped by 1 base and J by 8 bases; unmatched bases: 8. The germline CDR1 and CDR2 sequences are SGHVS and FNYEAQ. The CDR3 spells CASSLVATGTDTIYF. CDR3 bases: TGTGCCAGCAGCTTAGTTGCGACAGGGACAGACACCATATATTTT.

V and J are TRBV6-5 and TRBJ1-5, with D hard to call. The V end lost 5 bases, the J end lost 3 bases, and 8 bases lay between the germline ends. Germline V CDR1 and CDR2: MNHEY, SVGAGI. This CDR3 is 13 amino acids long. The CDR3 nucleotides read TGTGCCAGCAGTGTCTTTCCCAATCAGCCCCAGCATTTT. This encodes CASSVFPNQPQHF.

The genes are TRBV5-4 and TRBJ2-7; D is undetermined. This CDR3 has 15 residues. CDR1 is SGHNT, CDR2 YYREEE, per germline (reference sequence). V dropped 2 bases and J dropped 0 bases, with 12 bases sitting between them. Here the CDR3 reads CASSFRTSGSYEQYF. DNA for the CDR3: TGTGCCAGCAGCTTCCGAACGTCGGGCTCCTACGAGCAGTACTTC.

CDR3 coding DNA: TGTGCCAGCAGTTACTCAACAAATCAGCCCCAGCATTTT. It codes for CASSYSTNQPQHF. This rearrangement joins TRBV6-6 to TRBJ1-5, with unresolved D. Looked up from germline, CDR1 is MNHNY and CDR2 is SVGAGI (reference sequence). V lost 0 bases and J 4 bases, leaving 4 bases between the germline ends. The CDR3 covers 13 residues.

V and J are TRBV5-1 and TRBJ1-1; the D is unclear. Germline-derived CDR1 and CDR2 are SGHRS and YFSETQ. This CDR3 contains 14 residues. The germline V and J ends were trimmed by 4 bases and 2 bases, with 12 bases remaining between them. The CDR3 region is CASSPVRANTEAFF. The CDR3 DNA is TGCGCCAGCAGCCCGGTGAGGGCCAACACTGAAGCTTTCTTT.

The J gene is TRBJ1-1, the V gene TRBV10-1; 11 bases align to TRBD1. The V segment lost 4 bases and the J segment 4 bases; nucleotides outside the gene matches: 5. The CDR3 is 15 residues long. Germline V gene lookup returns CDR1 WNHNN and CDR2 SYGVQD (reference sequence). Here the CDR3 reads CASSGGTGGFTEAFF. The CDR3 DNA reads TGCGCCAGCAGTGGCGGGACAGGGGGATTCACTGAAGCTTTCTTT.

The chain uses TRBV19 and TRBJ2-2; TRBD2 agrees at 11 bases. Germline CDR1 and CDR2: LNHDA and SQIVND (reference sequence). This CDR3 region has 16 residues. Trimming took 6 bases from V and 4 from J; bases not matched to a gene: 7. The CDR3 here is CASRRIAGGPTGELFF. CDR3 DNA sequence: TGTGCCAGTAGGAGAATAGCGGGGGGGCCCACCGGGGAGCTGTTTTTT.